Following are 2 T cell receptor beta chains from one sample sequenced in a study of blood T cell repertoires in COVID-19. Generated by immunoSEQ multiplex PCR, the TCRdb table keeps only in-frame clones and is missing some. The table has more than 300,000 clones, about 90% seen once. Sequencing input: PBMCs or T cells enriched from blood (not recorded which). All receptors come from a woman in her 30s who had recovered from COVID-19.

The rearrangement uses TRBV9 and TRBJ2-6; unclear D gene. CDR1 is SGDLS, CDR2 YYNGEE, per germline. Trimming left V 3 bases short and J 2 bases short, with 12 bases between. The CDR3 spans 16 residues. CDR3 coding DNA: TGTGCCAGCAGCGGGAAGCAGGTAACTGGGGCCAACGTCCTGACTTTC. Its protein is CASSGKQVTGANVLTF.

The CDR3 region is CASSSTDTSNQPQHF. For the CDR3, the DNA is TGTGCCAGCAGCTCCACGGACACAAGCAATCAGCCCCAGCATTTT. The V call is TRBV7-9, the J call TRBJ1-5; possible D gene TRBD1, 5 bases. Germline assignment: CDR1 SEHNR and CDR2 FQNEAQ (reference sequence). The CDR3 consists of 15 residues. V gave up 4 bases and J gave up 1 base, with 11 bases separating them. Supplemented by reference TRBV7-9 and TRBJ1-5, the full variable domain reads DTGVSQNPRHKITKRGQNVTFRCDPISEHNRLYWYRQTLGQGPEFLTYFQNEAQLEKSRLLSDRFSAERPKGSFSTLEIQRTEQGDSAMYLCASSSTDTSNQPQHFGDGTRLSIL.